This TCR beta chain was obtained from a study of early T cells in non-severe SARS-CoV-2 infection (dated by TCRdb to about 2021). With respect to the entire study: Because TCR sequencing was done on bulk RNA from unsorted whole blood, the alpha and beta chains could not be paired.

The study was a case-control design nested within a healthcare worker cohort in London, UK, with weekly nasopharyngeal swab PCR tests and blood sampling. Healthcare workers were enrolled in the week of the UK lockdown, from 23 to 31 March 2020, and were followed every week for up to 16 weeks. V loses 6 bases of germline sequence and J loses 2 bases, and the interval between the two ends is 19 bases. The CDR3 starts with the cysteine, ends with the phenylalanine, and has 15 residues. Left in the record is the CDR3 DNA by itself, 45 bases read in frame from the first base. CDR1 SQVTM and CDR2 ANQGSEA are derived from the germline V gene. This clonotype was recorded only once. This clone's antigen is unknown. No base-level quality is on record; no much larger clone is a single base apart. A single read constitutes weak evidence. The paper as a whole reports these results and caveats: Matching against VDJdb was skewed toward anti-spike CD8 responses, likely underestimated virus-specific expansions, and missed private and CD4 specificities.

Library prep was done by 5' RACE. Sequencing instrument: NextSeq 500. To correct for sequencing error and PCR bias, the TCR library protocol tagged individual cDNA molecules with unique molecular identifiers. Both TCR alpha and beta chains were sequenced, and tight co-correlation was observed between alpha and beta sequence abundances in each sample. Per the source publication's procedure: Decombinator V4 was used to perform V gene, J gene and CDR3 annotation of TCR sequences. TCRs were defined as expanded if a significant change between any two time points was detected under a Poisson model with p below 0.0001. TCR abundances were normalised to the total number of TCRs sequenced in each sample and reported as counts per million. TRAV1-2 paired with TRAJ12, TRAJ20 or TRAJ33 defined MAIT TCRs, while TRAV10 paired with TRAJ18 defined iNKT TCRs. VDJdb, accessed 1 November 2021, was searched for CMV, EBV and SARS-CoV-2 annotated TCRs, excluding TCRs annotated for multiple antigens. TCRdb reprocessing: public reads trimmed at Q25 with fastp, clones called with MiXCR, in-frame beta chains kept. Rows with one shared CDR3 protein collapse into an entry with the most common genes and DNA. In this record, the V and J calls reflect TCRdb's handling and not the investigators' own analysis. The sample yields more than 80,000 distinct CDR3 sequences; roughly 17% were counted once. The top ten clones comprise about 1.3% of the sample.

Input material: whole blood. The chain was built from TRBV29-1 and TRBJ1-1, and the D gene may be TRBD1, 6 bases matching. The receptor was derived from an adult who was a healthcare worker with PCR-confirmed SARS-CoV-2 infection or an uninfected control (not recorded which). Here is the DNA: TGCAGCGTGGTCAGAAGGACAGCCGGTAACACTGAAGCTTTCTTT. This is translated as CSVVRRTAGNTEAFF.